This TCR beta chain was obtained from a study of T cell repertoires in cytomegalovirus infection. The study, taken as a whole, reports: The response measured ex vivo was dominated by TCR beta clonotypes (HLA-C-restricted and CMV-specific). Frequencies of public TCR beta families were cumulated, and this identified carriers of CMV plus the relevant HLA.

TCRdb processed the reads anew with MiXCR; each CDR3 protein has one entry. The table shows 300,000 to 400,000 distinct CDR3 sequences, with 15% to 20% occurring only once. This CDR3 region has 15 residues. The ends lost 4 bases at V and 7 bases at J; junction bases unmatched: 5. In the case of this clonotype: Its specificity is unknown.

This TCR was recovered from a human donor in good health (CMV status not recorded). Some clones in this sample may be carry-over from other donors' samples. Sequencing input: PBMCs. The V and J genes are TRBV12-3 or TRBV12-4 and TRBJ2-1, with 12 positions matching TRBD2. CDR3 in amino acids: CASSSQTSGGNEQFF. The CDR3 coding sequence is TGTGCCAGCAGTTCCCAGACTAGCGGGGGAAATGAGCAGTTCTTC.